The next 20 T cell receptor beta chains were all read from a single sample in a study of blood T cell repertoires in COVID-19. The protocol was immunoSEQ multiplex PCR, while the TCRdb copy is restricted to in-frame clones and leaves out a portion. The sample yields roughly 90,000 clones, about 82% seen once. The sequencing input was peripheral blood. The source of these receptors is a human donor in a cohort sampled during active COVID-19.

The chain is built from TRBV6-2 or TRBV6-3 and TRBJ2-7; 7 bases are a match to TRBD2. Germline CDR1 is MNHEY and CDR2 is SVGEGT. The CDR3 has 14 residues. The junction had 2 bases not matched to a gene; V was cut back by 1 base and J by 2 bases. CDR3 loop: CASSYFTSAYEQYF. CDR3 nucleotide sequence: TGTGCCAGCAGTTACTTCACTAGCGCCTACGAGCAGTACTTC.

The V gene is TRBV25-1, the J gene TRBJ1-1, with D perhaps TRBD1 (6 bases). Per germline, CDR1 MGHDK and CDR2 SYGVNS. V was shortened by 7 bases and J by 8 bases, with 17 bases between the two germline ends. This CDR3 is built from 13 residues. In nucleotides, the CDR3 is TGTGCCAGCACCCGGGACACTTCCTGGGAAGCTTTCTTT. This sequence encodes CASTRDTSWEAFF.

In this sample, this clone turned up many times. The V call is TRBV6-5, the J call TRBJ2-3; 7 nucleotides match TRBD1. Germline loops: CDR1 MNHEY, CDR2 SVGAGI. This CDR3 comprises 15 residues. V lost 4 bases to trimming and J lost 2 bases; unmatched junction nucleotides: 6. CDR3 sequence reads: CASSSPGQPTDTQYF. The CDR3 DNA follows: TGTGCCAGCAGTTCGCCGGGACAGCCCACAGATACGCAGTATTTT.

This clone is a singleton in its sample. The chain combines TRBV20-1 with TRBJ2-2; D might be TRBD1 (5 bases). The germline V and J ends were trimmed by 6 bases and 6 bases, with 20 bases remaining between them. The CDR3 length is 15 residues. CDR1 is DFQATT and CDR2 is SNEGSKA in the germline V gene (reference sequence). In DNA form, the CDR3 reads TGCAGTGCAAGTAGTCTGCAGGAAGGGGCCGGGGAGCTGTTTTTT. It is translated as CSASSLQEGAGELFF.

The rearrangement uses TRBV7-2 and TRBJ2-7; 16 bases match TRBD2. J gave up 7 bases and V 3 bases, and 15 bases lay outside the gene matches. The CDR3 sequence is 19 residues long. Germline values: CDR1 SGHTA, CDR2 FQGNSA. The CDR3 coding sequence is TGTGCCAGCAGCTTGGGGACTAGCGGGAGGGCCGAAGGTTTCTGGGAGCAGTACTTC. Protein sequence: CASSLGTSGRAEGFWEQYF.

The V call is TRBV28, the J call TRBJ2-6, with TRBD2 matching 12 bases. V was pared by 2 bases and J by 0 bases, with 5 bases of the junction left unmatched. The CDR3 is made up of 19 amino acids. The germline gives CDR1 MDHEN, CDR2 SYDVKM. CDR3 loop: CASSLLAGGQSSGANVLTF. Here the CDR3 DNA reads TGTGCCAGCAGTTTACTAGCGGGAGGGCAGAGCTCTGGGGCCAACGTCCTGACTTTC.

The chain has TRBV5-5 and TRBJ2-1; possible D gene TRBD1, 6 bases. The V gene's germline CDR1 is SGHKS and CDR2 YYEKEE (reference sequence). Trimming took off 2 bases at V and 4 bases at J, with 10 bases between the two ends. The CDR3 has 14 amino acids. The CDR3: CASSFGQRYNEQFF. In nucleotides, the CDR3 is TGTGCCAGCAGCTTCGGACAGAGATACAATGAGCAGTTCTTC.

This rearrangement joins TRBV30 to TRBJ1-6; D is possibly TRBD1 (5 bases). The V and J ends lost 1 base and 0 bases respectively, with 16 bases between them. CDR3 length: 18 residues. Germline CDR1 GTSNPN, CDR2 SVGIG (reference sequence). CDR3 region: CAWSGSGEAFSYNSPLHF. CDR3 nucleotide sequence: TGTGCCTGGAGTGGGTCGGGGGAGGCTTTCTCCTATAATTCACCCCTCCACTTT.

The genes are TRBV11-1 and TRBJ2-2; 9 bases line up with TRBD2. Germline CDR1 is SGHAT and CDR2 is FQDESV (reference sequence). Germline trimming cut 5 bases from V and 7 bases from J; bases unmatched to any gene: 8. This CDR3 spans 15 amino acids. The CDR3 sequence: CASSRSSGNIGELFF. DNA for the CDR3: TGTGCCAGCAGCCGGTCTAGCGGGAATATCGGGGAGCTGTTTTTT.

V usage is TRBV7-2 and J usage is TRBJ1-5, with D possibly being TRBD1 (5 bases). The CDR3 covers 17 residues. V gave up 4 bases and J gave up 2 bases, with 18 bases separating them. Germline V lookup: CDR1 SGHTA, CDR2 FQGNSA. The CDR3 sequence is CASSSPDGGWGNQPQHF. In DNA, the CDR3 is TGTGCCAGCAGCTCCCCGGACGGGGGTTGGGGCAATCAGCCCCAGCATTTT. The complete variable domain, with remaining parts taken from reference TRBV7-2 and TRBJ1-5, reads GAGVSQSPSNKVTEKGKDVELRCDPISGHTALYWYRQSLGQGLEFLIYFQGNSAPDKSGLPSDRFSAERTGGSVSTLTIQRTQQEDSAVYLCASSSPDGGWGNQPQHFGDGTRLSIL.

This clone was found a few times. The chain joins TRBV4-2 to TRBJ1-5; maybe TRBD1 (6 bases). Trimming removed 0 bases from V and 8 bases from J, with 14 bases in between. This CDR3 is 15 amino acids long. CDR1 and CDR2 (germline): LGHNA, YNFKEQ. The CDR3 loop is CASSQELGAWEPQHF. The CDR3 bases are TGTGCCAGCAGCCAAGAATTGGGGGCGTGGGAGCCCCAGCATTTT.

The chain has TRBV19 and TRBJ1-5; unclear D gene. Trimming stripped 4 bases from V and 4 bases from J, with 11 bases between. The CDR3 extends over 14 amino acids. Per the germline V gene, CDR1 is LNHDA and CDR2 is SQIVND (reference sequence). The CDR3 is CASSREVGNQPQHF. The DNA of the CDR3 is TGTGCCAGTAGTAGGGAGGTGGGGAATCAGCCCCAGCATTTT.

The genes are TRBV19 and TRBJ2-5; D gene unclear. This CDR3 has 12 residues. V shed 8 bases and J shed 0 bases, with 7 bases lying between them. Germline V gene data show CDR1 as LNHDA and CDR2 as SQIVND (reference sequence). The CDR3 sequence is CASAGYQETQYF. In DNA form, the CDR3 reads TGTGCCAGTGCCGGGTACCAAGAGACCCAGTACTTC. Full variable domain (outside the CDR3, taken from reference TRBV19 and TRBJ2-5): DGGITQSPKYLFRKEGQNVTLSCEQNLNHDAMYWYRQDPGQGLRLIYYSQIVNDFQKGDIAEGYSVSREKKESFPLTVTSAQKNPTAFYLCASAGYQETQYFGPGTRLLVL.

This clone has a single count. The rearrangement links TRBV27 to TRBJ2-5; D is possibly TRBD1 (6 bases). Trimming took off 1 base at V and 5 bases at J, with 17 bases between the two ends. CDR3 length equals 16 residues. Germline V gene sequence: CDR1 MNHEY, CDR2 SMNVEV (reference sequence). DNA of the CDR3: TGTGCCAGCAGTTTATATCCAAGGGACATGGATGAGACCCAGTACTTC. Residues: CASSLYPRDMDETQYF.

J is TRBJ2-7 and V is TRBV11-2, with TRBD2 matching 12 bases. CDR3 length equals 15 residues. J gave up 2 bases and V 4 bases, and 3 bases lay outside the gene matches. CDR1 and CDR2 (germline): SGHAT, FQNNGV. CDR3 nucleotides: TGTGCCAGCAGCTCTGGACTAGCGGGAACCTACGAGCAGTACTTC. It specifies CASSSGLAGTYEQYF.

This clone was counted once. This chain links TRBV13 with TRBJ2-5; 7 bases agree with TRBD2. J was trimmed by 7 bases and V by 3 bases; bases with no gene match: 5. CDR3 length: 13 residues. The germline V gene encodes CDR1 PRHDT and CDR2 FYEKMQ (reference sequence). The CDR3 protein is CASSFGLEVTQYF. In DNA, the CDR3 is TGTGCCAGCAGCTTTGGACTAGAGGTGACCCAGTACTTC.

The CDR3 DNA reads as TGTGCCAGCAGTTCCCAACGACAGTACGGAAACACCATATATTTT. Protein product: CASSSQRQYGNTIYF. The chain has TRBV6-5 and TRBJ1-3, with D perhaps TRBD1 (5 bases). The CDR3 has 15 amino acids. Per germline, CDR1 MNHEY and CDR2 SVGAGI. V lost 4 bases, J lost 4 bases, and 14 bases lay in between.

The CDR3 bases are TGTGCTAGTGGTTTGCAGGGTTCAGATACGCAGTATTTT. It yields the protein CASGLQGSDTQYF. The rearrangement links TRBV12-5 to TRBJ2-3, with a possible D match to TRBD1 (5 bases). Germline CDR1 reads LGHNT; CDR2 reads FRNRAP. The CDR3 is 13 amino acids. V was pared by 2 bases and J by 4 bases, with 7 bases between.

The V and J genes are TRBV19 and TRBJ1-4; D remains unclear. Germline loops: CDR1 LNHDA, CDR2 SQIVND (reference sequence). The CDR3 spans 13 residues. V was trimmed by 6 bases and J by 8 bases, leaving 13 bases between them. The CDR3, as DNA: TGTGCCAGTAGCGCCCAGCGCGGGGAAAAACTGTTTTTT. Its protein is CASSAQRGEKLFF.

V and J are TRBV7-2 and TRBJ2-1, with 13 bases lining up with TRBD2. The CDR3 length is 16 residues. V lost 1 base and J lost 8; bases outside the gene matches: 5. Germline lookup yields CDR1 SGHTA and CDR2 FQGNSA. In DNA, the CDR3 is TGTGCCAGCAGCTTAGGGGGGACTAGCGGGAAGGATGAGCAGTTCTTC. This codes for CASSLGGTSGKDEQFF.